These 28 T cell receptor beta chains originate from one sample sequenced in a study of CD8 T cells in Susac syndrome. A quantity of about 0.45 to 1 ug RNA underwent reverse transcription using random hexamers. TCRdb re-derived calls from the immunoSEQ multiplex PCR reads in MiXCR, one entry per CDR3 protein. The table shows approximately 80,000 distinct CDR3 sequences, with approximately 95% occurring only once. Material for sequencing was CD8+ T cells from PBMCs. Source of these receptors: a human donor with Susac syndrome.

The chain is built from TRBV20-1 and TRBJ2-7; D unresolved. Per germline, CDR1 DFQATT and CDR2 SNEGSKA (reference sequence). The ends were cut back, 6 bases at V and 3 bases at J, with 9 bases in the middle. The CDR3 length is 11 residues. The CDR3 loop is CSAWALYEQYF. The CDR3 nucleotides are TGCAGTGCGTGGGCCCTCTACGAGCAGTACTTC.

This clonotype was counted a single time. V gene TRBV12-3 or TRBV12-4 combines with J gene TRBJ1-2; no clear D gene. The CDR3 loop spans 15 amino acids. Trimming took off 4 bases at V and 3 bases at J, with 15 bases between the two ends. For the CDR3, the DNA is TGTGCCAGCAGTTCCCGGACCCAGGCGGACTATGGCTACACCTTC. This gives the protein CASSSRTQADYGYTF.

This rearrangement joins TRBV2 to TRBJ2-3; tentatively, D is TRBD1 or TRBD2 (5 bases each). This CDR3 region has 17 residues. Germline V CDR1 and CDR2: SNHLY, FYNNEI. Between the trimmed V and J ends, which lost 0 bases and 0 bases, there was a span of 13 bases. The CDR3: CASSEALGTASTDTQYF. The DNA for the CDR3 is TGTGCCAGCAGTGAAGCGCTTGGGACCGCTAGCACAGATACGCAGTATTTT.

V usage is TRBV27 and J usage is TRBJ1-1; the D is unclear. Germline V gene lookup returns CDR1 MNHEY and CDR2 SMNVEV (reference sequence). The CDR3 covers 14 residues. The V and J ends lost 4 bases and 1 base respectively, with 10 bases between them. CDR3 in amino acids: CASSWKNPNTEAFF. The CDR3 DNA reads as TGTGCCAGCAGTTGGAAGAACCCGAACACTGAAGCTTTCTTT.

The J gene is TRBJ2-5, the V gene TRBV7-8; D might be TRBD2 (6 bases). This CDR3 is 11 amino acids long. The germline V and J ends were trimmed by 5 bases and 5 bases, with 6 bases remaining between them. CDR1 is SGHVS, CDR2 FQNEAQ, per germline. CDR3 in amino acids: CASSREETQYF. Written as DNA, the CDR3 is TGTGCCAGCAGCCGGGAGGAGACCCAGTACTTC.

V gene TRBV7-9 combines with J gene TRBJ2-5; no clear D gene. The CDR3 covers 14 residues. V was trimmed by 5 bases and J by 2 bases, leaving 12 bases between them. In germline, CDR1 is SEHNR, CDR2 FQNEAQ (reference sequence). For the CDR3, the DNA is TGTGCCAGCAGCCGGAGTGGGCGGCAAGAGACCCAGTACTTC. It translates to CASSRSGRQETQYF.

The rearrangement joins TRBV20-1 to TRBJ2-7; D gene unclear. CDR1 DFQATT and CDR2 SNEGSKA come from the germline V gene (reference sequence). The length of the CDR3 is 9 residues. The CDR3 protein is CSASREQYF. DNA of the CDR3: TGCAGCGCCTCTCGCGAGCAGTACTTC.

V and J are TRBV5-1 and TRBJ1-1, with 9 nucleotides matching TRBD1. Trimming at V came to 0 bases and at J to 6 bases, leaving 3 bases not matched to a gene. The germline V gene has CDR1 SGHRS and CDR2 YFSETQ. The length of the CDR3 is 14 residues. In DNA, the CDR3 is TGCGCCAGCAGCTTGGGGACAGGGGAGCCTGAAGCTTTCTTT. Translation: CASSLGTGEPEAFF.

The J gene is TRBJ1-6, the V gene TRBV7-8; D perhaps matches TRBD1 (6 bases). Deletions cut 4 bases from V and 7 bases from J, with 14 bases between. The CDR3 is made up of 15 amino acids. CDR1 and CDR2 from the germline V gene are SGHVS and FQNEAQ. CDR3 sequence: CASSSYRVGNSPLHF. CDR3 sequence (DNA): TGTGCCAGCAGCTCCTACAGGGTCGGGAATTCACCCCTCCACTTT.

CDR3 DNA sequence: TGTGCCAGCACCGACGGGGGCCGGGGAGACATTCAGTACTTC. Translating it yields CASTDGGRGDIQYF. The rearrangement links TRBV27 to TRBJ2-4; D possibly uses TRBD1 or TRBD2 (6 bases each). This CDR3 region has 14 residues. With 7 bases removed from V and 8 bases from J, the gap between germline ends came to 18 bases. Germline values: CDR1 MNHEY, CDR2 SMNVEV (reference sequence).

In its sample, this clonotype was seen once. The rearrangement uses TRBV11-2 and TRBJ1-1; D not certain. Germline lookup yields CDR1 SGHAT and CDR2 FQNNGV. V was cut by 8 bases and J by 7 bases, with 17 bases left in between. The CDR3 contains 13 residues. CDR3 in DNA: TGTGCCAGCGGACCACTATGGGGAAATGAAGCTTTCTTT. It codes for CASGPLWGNEAFF.

V gene TRBV14 combines with J gene TRBJ2-1, with D possibly being TRBD2 (5 bases). CDR1 and CDR2 (germline): SGHDN, FVKESK. The V gene lost 5 bases and the J gene lost 8 bases, with 13 bases spanning the gap. CDR3 length: 13 amino acids. The CDR3 reads CASSSERVHEQFF. DNA of the CDR3: TGTGCCAGCAGCTCGGAGAGGGTCCATGAGCAGTTCTTC.

This chain connects TRBV29-1 to TRBJ2-2, with D unresolved. This CDR3 is built from 12 residues. The V end was cut by 2 bases, the J end by 4 bases, with 5 bases between. From germline, CDR1 is SQVTM and CDR2 ANQGSEA. Here the CDR3 reads CSVETVTGELFF. The DNA for the CDR3 is TGCAGCGTTGAAACGGTCACCGGGGAGCTGTTTTTT.

CDR3 region: CASSYSETQYF. The CDR3, as DNA: TGTGCCAGCAGTTACAGTGAGACCCAGTACTTC. This rearrangement joins TRBV6-6 to TRBJ2-5; no clear D gene. The V end lost 2 bases, the J end lost 5 bases, and 3 bases lay between the germline ends. Germline CDR1 and CDR2: MNHNY and SVGAGI (reference sequence). The CDR3 has 11 amino acids.

The chain employs TRBV27 and TRBJ2-1, with D unclear. CDR1 is MNHEY and CDR2 is SMNVEV in the germline V gene (reference sequence). This CDR3 is 12 amino acids long. Trimming shortened V by 5 bases and J by 2 bases, and 4 bases separated the two germline ends. The CDR3 reads CASSRPYNEQFF. The CDR3 DNA reads as TGTGCCAGCAGTAGACCCTACAATGAGCAGTTCTTC.

In nucleotides, the CDR3 is TGCAGTGCTAGTGTTCGGGATCCCTACGAGCAGTACTTC. This translates into CSASVRDPYEQYF. This chain joins TRBV20-1 and TRBJ2-7; possible D gene TRBD2, 5 bases. V was clipped by 3 bases and J by 2 bases, with 11 bases between them. This CDR3 spans 13 amino acids. Germline lookup yields CDR1 DFQATT and CDR2 SNEGSKA (reference sequence).

The V and J genes are TRBV29-1 and TRBJ1-2; 7 nucleotides agree with TRBD1. Per the germline V gene, CDR1 is SQVTM and CDR2 is ANQGSEA. V lost 5 bases to trimming and J lost 4 bases; unmatched junction nucleotides: 10. The CDR3 has 14 amino acids. The CDR3 sequence is CSVIPTGFGYGYTF. The CDR3 coding sequence is TGCAGCGTTATCCCGACAGGGTTTGGCTATGGCTACACCTTC.

The rearrangement joins TRBV7-9 to TRBJ1-4; 7 bases align to TRBD1. CDR1 and CDR2 from the germline V gene are SEHNR and FQNEAQ (reference sequence). The CDR3 is made up of 14 amino acids. Losses at the gene ends were 6 bases for V and 4 bases for J; bases not matched to a gene: 5. In DNA, the CDR3 is TGTGCCAGCAGTACCGGGACAGATAATGAAAAACTGTTTTTT. This codes for CASSTGTDNEKLFF.

The chain recombines TRBV4-1 with TRBJ2-7; D might be TRBD2 (5 bases). This CDR3 spans 14 amino acids. V lost 2 bases to trimming and J lost 6 bases, with 14 bases between them. Germline-derived CDR1 and CDR2 are MGHRA and YSYEKL. The CDR3 nucleotides are TGCGCCAGCAGCCAAAACTATGCGGGTCTCGAGCAGTACTTC. This gives the protein CASSQNYAGLEQYF.

V and J are TRBV3-1 and TRBJ2-7; 7 bases map to TRBD1. Germline V gene sequence: CDR1 LGHDT, CDR2 YNNKEL (reference sequence). V was clipped by 4 bases and J by 7 bases; unmatched bases: 4. This CDR3 has 12 residues. This CDR3 reads CASSRQGREQYF. The CDR3 DNA reads as TGTGCCAGCAGCCGACAGGGAAGGGAGCAGTACTTC.

The chain employs TRBV7-6 and TRBJ2-7, with D maybe TRBD1 (5 bases). Deletions cut 2 bases from V and 5 bases from J, with 10 bases between. The CDR3 is made up of 13 amino acids. Looked up from germline, CDR1 is SGHVS and CDR2 is FNYEAQ. CDR3: CASSLTGPNEQYF. CDR3 sequence (DNA): TGTGCCAGCAGCTTAACAGGTCCCAACGAGCAGTACTTC.

A single count supports this clonotype. The chain combines TRBV7-9 with TRBJ1-1; 7 positions match TRBD1. V lost 5 bases, J lost 3 bases, and 9 bases stayed unmatched. This CDR3 comprises 15 residues. Germline CDR1 reads SEHNR; CDR2 reads FQNEAQ (reference sequence). DNA for the CDR3: TGTGCCAGCAGCCCCGGCAGGGGGAAGGACACTGAAGCTTTCTTT. As protein: CASSPGRGKDTEAFF.

The J gene is TRBJ2-3, the V gene TRBV29-1; D might be TRBD2 (5 bases). Germline-derived CDR1 and CDR2 are SQVTM and ANQGSEA. The germline V and J ends were trimmed by 6 bases and 5 bases, with 18 bases remaining between them. The CDR3 is 14 amino acids. The CDR3 region is CSVPPRTAGDTQYF. In DNA form, the CDR3 reads TGCAGCGTCCCGCCTCGGACTGCCGGAGATACGCAGTATTTT.

This clonotype was counted only a few times. One junction end does not reproduce the germline sequence, and a read error may be involved. The chain recombines TRBV29-1 with TRBJ1-1; 11 nucleotides line up with TRBD1. This CDR3 contains 14 residues. The germline V gene encodes CDR1 SQVTM and CDR2 ANQGSEA. CDR3 residues: CSDWDRGVQNEAFF. CDR3 nucleotides: TGTAGCGACTGGGACAGGGGGGTTCAGAATGAAGCTTTCTTT.

In this sample, this clonotype turned up a few times. The chain has TRBV4-1 and TRBJ2-6, with D possibly matching TRBD2 (5 bases). The CDR3 covers 16 residues. From germline, CDR1 is MGHRA and CDR2 YSYEKL. The V end lost 3 bases, the J end lost 0 bases, and 9 bases lay between the germline ends. CDR3 sequence reads: CASSQEDGSGANVLTF. CDR3 coding DNA: TGCGCCAGCAGCCAGGAGGACGGCTCTGGGGCCAACGTCCTGACTTTC.

The chain recombines TRBV15 with TRBJ2-6; no definite D call. The CDR3 loop spans 16 amino acids. Trimming took 1 base from V and 3 from J, leaving 10 bases between them. CDR1 is LNHNV and CDR2 is YYDKDF in the germline V gene (reference sequence). The CDR3 loop reads CATSRARVVGANVLTF. The CDR3 DNA sequence: TGTGCCACCAGCAGAGCTAGGGTGGTTGGGGCCAACGTCCTGACTTTC.

The chain carries TRBV7-9 and TRBJ1-5; 9 bases map to TRBD1. The CDR3 has 13 amino acids. Trimming cost V 3 bases and J 7 bases; bases outside gene matches: 1. Looked up from germline, CDR1 is SEHNR and CDR2 is FQNEAQ (reference sequence). This CDR3 is CASSLGQGQPQHF. As DNA, the CDR3 is TGTGCCAGCAGCTTGGGACAGGGACAGCCCCAGCATTTT.

The rearrangement joins TRBV6-6 to TRBJ1-4; no clear D. Germline V gene sequence: CDR1 MNHNY, CDR2 SVGAGI (reference sequence). CDR3 size: 15 residues. The V end lost 2 bases, the J end lost 8 bases, and 15 bases lay between the germline ends. This chain's CDR3 is CASSYPSSQQEKLFF. CDR3 bases: TGTGCCAGCAGTTACCCCTCCAGCCAGCAAGAAAAACTGTTTTTT.